This TCR beta chain comes out of a study of T cell repertoires in cytomegalovirus infection. Study information: Recently identified HLA-C-restricted CMV epitopes were among the peptides used. It can be stated that public TCR beta signatures indicated CMV infection as well as a matching HLA type.

Details on this clonotype: Its antigen is not known.

TCRdb reanalysed the reads using MiXCR and keeps one entry per CDR3 protein. Among around 710,000 distinct CDR3 sequences listed, 25% to 35% were seen once. There are 13 residues in the CDR3. Trimming took 5 bases from V and 6 from J, leaving 10 bases between them. The germline V gene has CDR1 SEHNR and CDR2 FQNEAQ (reference sequence). Study-wide results and caveats: Totalled public TCR beta family frequency picked out people who carried CMV plus the relevant HLA.

This specimen consisted of cultured CD8+ T cells from PBMCs, obtained from culture after CMV antigen stimulation. This receptor was obtained from a human donor in good health (CMV status not recorded). Some clones in this sample may be carry-over from other donors' samples. This chain connects TRBV7-9 to TRBJ2-2; no clear D gene. The CDR3 protein is CASSPPGSGELFF. The CDR3 DNA reads TGTGCCAGCAGCCCCCCAGGATCCGGGGAGCTGTTTTTT.